This record covers a single T cell receptor (beta chain). Its cognate antigen has yet to be identified. It has no much larger one-base neighbor in the sample; base qualities were not kept. Using the deep immunoSEQ assay, multiplex PCR amplified TCR CDR3 regions from genomic DNA. Extracted genomic DNA from each cell subset was distributed evenly across all wells of several immunoSEQ 96-well plates, and each plate was treated as a replicate. For unsorted PBMC, 300 to 350 ng genomic DNA, equal to roughly 32,000 T cell genomes, was loaded into each replicate PCR. Ten immunoSEQ deep assay plates were used to sequence the unsorted PBMC genomic DNA. The purified libraries were quantified using a Qubit 3.0 fluorometer, sized with a Bioanalyzer 2100, and then quantified again using the KAPA Library Quantification kit. Each immunoSEQ 96-well plate was sequenced on its own single-read 150-cycle Illumina NextSeq 550 flow cell. The published analysis was carried out like this. Because only junctional sequences without quality scores were contained in the immunoSEQ output, filtering matching that applied to full-length reads could not be performed. To assign V/J genes and CDR3, sequences were annotated using PyIR, a Python wrapper for IgBLAST v1.9, with IMGT germline references. Reads with weak V/J assignments (E-value above 1e-6), missing CDR3, stop codons, out-of-frame junctions, or ambiguous translated residues were removed. A V3J clonotype was defined by an identical inferred V gene, J gene, and CDR3 amino acid sequence. To compute the percentage overlap between repertoires, the number of shared unique clonotypes was divided by the size of the smaller repertoire. Richness of each repertoire was evaluated using RTK rarefaction, the Chao1 estimator, and Recon v2.1 estimates of unobserved clonotypes. TCRdb re-hosts the immuneACCESS table, in-frame sequences only. Its copies lack some clones; in the studies checked, an unresolved V gene accounts for under half of them, and the cause for the rest is not known. For V, J and clone size, that table is used; D and trimming come from the DNA. The sample contains approximately 500,000 clones, around 80% of them found a single time. The top ten clonotypes cover 12% of the sample.

The data originate from a study of shared clonotypes between healthy human individuals (dated by TCRdb to the early 2020s). Background on the whole study: A couple of women and three men aged 18 to 49 years were included in the cohort. Different laboratories and diverse techniques were used to prepare libraries and sequence TCR repertoires, to increase sequencing depth and limit assay-specific biases. Blood TCR repertoires of about five healthy adults were deeply sequenced to estimate repertoire size and the extent of clonotype sharing between individuals. Per donor, leukapheresis produced somewhere between about 0.9 and 9.5 billion PBMCs. What the work shows at the level of the full study, not this receptor alone: The genetic and exposure-history diversity represented was limited by the small number of donors. Sampling was limited to blood, and TCR repertoires in tissue likely differ from TCR repertoires in blood. Pairwise subsampling indicated that sequencing depth was expected to affect the degree of clonotype sharing among donors.

The donors were healthy, HIV-negative adults who had no recently reported acute infections or vaccinations. Every donor was a Caucasian adult living in Nashville, Tennessee, USA. For unsorted samples, tens of millions of PBMCs were counted and genomic DNA was extracted with the QIAamp DNA Blood Mini kit. After blood collection by leukapheresis, PBMCs were isolated using Ficoll-Histopaque density gradient centrifugation and then cryopreserved in the vapor phase of liquid nitrogen. The clonotype comes from a middle-aged woman in good health. Some clones in this sample may be carry-over from other donors' samples. Sequenced input: PBMCs.

The CDR3 amino acid sequence is: CASNGGVGTEAFF. The nucleotide sequence reads as follows: TGTGCCAGCAATGGCGGGGTTGGAACTGAAGCTTTCTTT. This receptor chain uses TRBV28 and TRBJ1-1, with no D gene named confidently. CDR1 and CDR2 are read off the germline V gene as MDHEN and SYDVKM. From its cysteine to its phenylalanine, the CDR3 spans 13 amino acids. Kept here is only the CDR3 DNA, which spans 39 bases and is read in frame from base 1. Relative to germline, V is 7 bases shorter and J is 5 bases shorter, with 14 bases between their ends.